This T cell receptor (beta chain) was identified in a study of blood T cell repertoires in COVID-19. About the research overall: Samples taken during acute and convalescent COVID-19 were collected in the United States, Italy and Spain. Sources were T cells, B-cell-depleted T cells, or PBMCs; the material itself was cDNA or gDNA.

V gave up 3 bases and J gave up 0 bases, with 8 bases separating them. The CDR3 is 15 residues long. From germline, CDR1 is MNHEY and CDR2 SMNVEV (reference sequence). The authors' processing: Amplifying reference gene primers gave estimates of nucleated cell counts. TCRdb's copy holds only in-frame clones and misses some; the assay was immunoSEQ multiplex PCR. V and J calls and clone size are copied from that table; D and trimming were computed from the DNA. The sample gives about 240,000 clones, under 85% of which show up once; around 2% is in the top ten. This clonotype was obtained from a young man who had recovered from COVID-19. The specimen was peripheral blood. The rearrangement joins TRBV27 to TRBJ1-4, with D perhaps matching TRBD1 (5 bases). CDR3 coding DNA: TGTGCCAGCAGTTTCCGGGGGTCAACTAATGAAAAACTGTTTTTT. Protein: CASSFRGSTNEKLFF.